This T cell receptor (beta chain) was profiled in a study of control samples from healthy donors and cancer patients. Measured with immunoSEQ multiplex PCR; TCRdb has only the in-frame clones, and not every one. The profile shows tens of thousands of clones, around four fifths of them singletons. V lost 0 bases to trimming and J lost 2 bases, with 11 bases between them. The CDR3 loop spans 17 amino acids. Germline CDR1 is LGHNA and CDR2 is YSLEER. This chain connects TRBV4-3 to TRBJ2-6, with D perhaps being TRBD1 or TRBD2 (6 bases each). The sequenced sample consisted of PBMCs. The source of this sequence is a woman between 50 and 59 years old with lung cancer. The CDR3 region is CASSQDDRGAGANVLTF. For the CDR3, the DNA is TGCGCCAGCAGCCAAGATGATAGGGGGGCTGGGGCCAACGTCCTGACTTTC.